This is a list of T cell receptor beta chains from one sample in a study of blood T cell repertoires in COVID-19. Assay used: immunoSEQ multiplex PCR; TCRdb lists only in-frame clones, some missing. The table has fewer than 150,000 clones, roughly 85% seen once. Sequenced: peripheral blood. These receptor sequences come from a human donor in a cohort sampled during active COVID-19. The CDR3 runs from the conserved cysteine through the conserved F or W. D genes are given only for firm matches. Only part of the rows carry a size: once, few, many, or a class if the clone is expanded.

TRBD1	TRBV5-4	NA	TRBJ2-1	TGTGCCAGCAGCTACGGACAGGGTGGGCAGCAGTTCTTC	CASSYGQGGQQFF
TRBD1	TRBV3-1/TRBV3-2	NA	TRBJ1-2	TGTGCCAGCAGCCAATATCAGGACAGGGGGTATGGCTACACCTTC	CASSQYQDRGYGYTF
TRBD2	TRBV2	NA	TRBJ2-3	TGTGCCAGCAGGGCACTTCTAGCGGGAGGACCAGATACGCAGTATTTT	CASRALLAGGPDTQYF
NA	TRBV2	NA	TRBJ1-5	TGTGCCAGCAGTGCGACACTCCTAGCCCTCAATCAGCCCCAGCATTTT	CASSATLLALNQPQHF
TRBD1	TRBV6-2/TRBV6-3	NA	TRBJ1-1	TGTGCCAGCAGTTACCTACGAGGGGGCGATTTTAACACTGAAGCTTTCTTT	CASSYLRGGDFNTEAFF
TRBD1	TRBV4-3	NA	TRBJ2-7	TGCGCCAGCAGCCTCAGGACAGGGGGTACCGAGCAGTACTTC	CASSLRTGGTEQYF
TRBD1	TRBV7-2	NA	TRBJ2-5	TGTGCCAGCAGCTTGGACAGGGGCAGGCAAGAGACCCAGTACTTC	CASSLDRGRQETQYF
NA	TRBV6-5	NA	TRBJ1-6	TGTGCCAGCAGAAAAGCCGGGACAAAAAATTCACCCCTCCACTTT	CASRKAGTKNSPLHF
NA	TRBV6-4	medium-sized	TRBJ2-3	TGTGCCAGCAGTGACTCTGCGGGGTCCACAGATACGCAGTATTTT	CASSDSAGSTDTQYF
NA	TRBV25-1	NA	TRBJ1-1	TGTGCCAGCAGTGCCGCAGGGGATTACACTGAAGCTTTCTTT	CASSAAGDYTEAFF
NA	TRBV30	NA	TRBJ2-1	TGTGCCTGGAGCGTAGGGGGGGAATACAATGAGCAGTTCTTC	CAWSVGGEYNEQFF
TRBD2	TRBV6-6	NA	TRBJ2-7	TGTGCCATCACCGAGCGGGAAGTTTCCTACGAGCAGTACTTC	CAITEREVSYEQYF
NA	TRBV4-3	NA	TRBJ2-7	TGCGCCAGCAGCCAAGGAACGGGACACCCCTCCTACGAGCAGTACTTC	CASSQGTGHPSYEQYF
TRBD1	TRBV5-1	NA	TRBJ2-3	TGCGCCAGCAGCTGGCAGGGGGCAGATACGCAGTATTTT	CASSWQGADTQYF
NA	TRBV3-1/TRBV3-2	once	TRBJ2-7	TGTGCCAGCAGCCCATTCATGGCTTGTTACGAGCAGTACTTC	CASSPFMACYEQYF
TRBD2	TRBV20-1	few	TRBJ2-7	TGCAGTGCTAGTATAGCGGGGGGGCTAAACTACGAGCAGTACTTC	CSASIAGGLNYEQYF
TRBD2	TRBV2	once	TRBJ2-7	TGTGCCAGCAGGGGGACTAGCGGGGATTACGAGCAGTACTTC	CASRGTSGDYEQYF
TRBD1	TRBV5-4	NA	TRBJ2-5	TGTGCCAGCAGCTCGGGACAGTTCCAAGAGACCCAGTACTTC	CASSSGQFQETQYF
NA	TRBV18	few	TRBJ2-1	TGTGCCAGCTCACCAACTAGGGACATAATCACCTACAATGAGCAGTTCTTC	CASSPTRDIITYNEQFF
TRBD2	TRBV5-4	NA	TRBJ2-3	TGTGCCAGCAGACGGACTAGCGGGAGTTACACAGATACGCAGTATTTT	CASRRTSGSYTDTQYF
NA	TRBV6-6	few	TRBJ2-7	TGTGCCAGCAGTTACTCGATCTCAGGTACGGAGCAGTACTTC	CASSYSISGTEQYF
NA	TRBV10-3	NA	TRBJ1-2	TGTGCCACCGAGGGTCAGACAGGCTATGGCTACACCTTC	CATEGQTGYGYTF
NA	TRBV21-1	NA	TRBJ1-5	TGTGCCAGCAGCAAACGGCGAAGCGCCAATCAGCCCCAGCATTTT	CASSKRRSANQPQHF
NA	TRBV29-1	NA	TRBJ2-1	TGCAGCGTTGAGTTCTTGGGACTTAACAATGAGCAGTTCTTC	CSVEFLGLNNEQFF
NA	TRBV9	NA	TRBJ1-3	TGTGCCAGCAGCGCGACTCAGGGGTTCTCTGGAAACACCATATATTTT	CASSATQGFSGNTIYF
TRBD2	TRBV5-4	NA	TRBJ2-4	TGTGCCAGCAGCTACAGCGGGGGGGTAGCCAAAAACATTCAGTACTTC	CASSYSGGVAKNIQYF
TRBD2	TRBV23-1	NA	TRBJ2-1	TGCGCCAGCAATCTGGGGGGGAGCTCCTACAATGAGCAGTTCTTC	CASNLGGSSYNEQFF
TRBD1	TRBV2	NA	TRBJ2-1	TGTGCCAGCAATCTTGGGACAGGGGGTTCCTACAATGAGCAGTTCTTC	CASNLGTGGSYNEQFF
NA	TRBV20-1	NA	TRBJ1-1	TGCAGTGCTACCATCGGGGTCGGGGCTTTCTTT	CSATIGVGAFF
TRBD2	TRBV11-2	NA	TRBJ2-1	TGTGCCAGCAGCTTATGGACTAGCGACAATGAGCAGTTCTTC	CASSLWTSDNEQFF
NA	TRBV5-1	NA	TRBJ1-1	TGCGCCAGCAGCTTGGGGACATCAAACACTGAAGCTTTCTTT	CASSLGTSNTEAFF
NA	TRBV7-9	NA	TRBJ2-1	TGTGCCAGCAGCTTAGACAGCTACAATGAGCAGTTCTTC	CASSLDSYNEQFF
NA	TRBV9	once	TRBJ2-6	TGTGCCAGCAGCGTAGAATTAGGCGGCAGGGTGGGCTCTGGGGCCAACGTCCTGACTTTC	CASSVELGGRVGSGANVLTF
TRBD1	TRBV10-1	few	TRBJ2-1	TGCGCCAGCAGATTAATGGGACAGTGTAGTGAGCAGTTCTTC	CASRLMGQCSEQFF
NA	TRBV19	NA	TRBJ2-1	TGTGCCACCTCAATTAGTTTCTACAATGAGCAGTTCTTC	CATSISFYNEQFF
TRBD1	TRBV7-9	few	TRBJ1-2	TGTGCCAGCAGCTCTGACAGGGGCGCAAACTATGGCTACACCTTC	CASSSDRGANYGYTF
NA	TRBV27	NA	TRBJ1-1	TGTGCCAGCAGTTTTGGGCCCCACACTGCTGAAGCTTTCTTT	CASSFGPHTAEAFF
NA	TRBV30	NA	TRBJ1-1	TGTGCCTGGAGTGTATCCCGGGGCACTGAAGCTTTCTTT	CAWSVSRGTEAFF
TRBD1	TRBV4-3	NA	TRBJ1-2	TGCGCCAGCAGCCAAAATAACAGGGGGGGACGTGGCTACACCTTC	CASSQNNRGGRGYTF
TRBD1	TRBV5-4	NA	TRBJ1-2	TGTGCCAGCAGCTCACCTTTGACAGGGATCCTCTATGGCTACACCTTC	CASSSPLTGILYGYTF
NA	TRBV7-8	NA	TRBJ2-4	TGTGCCAGCAGCCCACAGGAGTTCCTAGCCAAAAACATTCAGTACTTC	CASSPQEFLAKNIQYF
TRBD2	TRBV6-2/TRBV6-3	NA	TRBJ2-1	TGTGCCAGCAGTTACGGCGGGAGTTACAATGAGCAGTTCTTC	CASSYGGSYNEQFF
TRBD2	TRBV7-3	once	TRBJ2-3	TGTGCCAGCAGCTCCGGACTAGTTGGGGATACGCAGTATTTT	CASSSGLVGDTQYF
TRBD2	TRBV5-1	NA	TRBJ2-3	TGCGCCAGCAGCTCGGGACTAGCGGGGGGCGGAGGGACAGATACGCAGTATTTT	CASSSGLAGGGGTDTQYF
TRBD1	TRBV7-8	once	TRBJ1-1	TGTGCCAGCAGCTCGCGAGAACCCAGGGGGTACACTGAAGCTTTCTTT	CASSSREPRGYTEAFF
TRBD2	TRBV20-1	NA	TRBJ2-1	TGCAGTGCCGAGGGAACTAGCGGCTGGTTCTTC	CSAEGTSGWFF
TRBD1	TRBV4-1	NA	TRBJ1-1	TGCGCCAGCAGCCAATCGGACAGGGGGGGAACTGAAGCTTTCTTT	CASSQSDRGGTEAFF
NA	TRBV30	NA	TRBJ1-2	TGTGCCTGGAAGCCTCTCGGACAGAACTATGGCTACACCTTC	CAWKPLGQNYGYTF
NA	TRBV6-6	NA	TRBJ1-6	TGTGCCATCTCAGTCCAGGGGCCGAGTTCACCCCTCCACTTT	CAISVQGPSSPLHF
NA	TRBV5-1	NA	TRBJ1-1	TGCGCCAGCAGCTTAGGCGGGGGGCAAACTGAAGCTTTCTTT	CASSLGGGQTEAFF
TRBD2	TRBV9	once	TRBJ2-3	TGTGCCAGCAGCGTAGAGGGGGGACTAGCGCACGATACGCAGTATTTT	CASSVEGGLAHDTQYF
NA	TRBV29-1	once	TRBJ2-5	TGCAGCGTTGTAGAAGCGGCGTGGACCCAGTACTTC	CSVVEAAWTQYF
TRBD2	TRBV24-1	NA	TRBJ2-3	TGTGCCACCAGTGAAGTTAGCGGGAGGATCGCAGATACGCAGTATTTT	CATSEVSGRIADTQYF
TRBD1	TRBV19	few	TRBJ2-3	TGTGCCAGTAGTGTGGGACAGGCGTCTCAGTATTTT	CASSVGQASQYF